A single T cell receptor (beta chain) is shown here with its context. The data originate from a study of blood T cell repertoires in COVID-19. Overall study: The study drew acute and convalescent COVID-19 samples from the United States, Italy and Spain. From T cells, B-cell-depleted T cells, or PBMCs came the material, which was cDNA or gDNA.

Methods used by the authors: By means of reference gene primer amplification, nucleated cell counts were estimated. Assay used: immunoSEQ multiplex PCR; TCRdb lists only in-frame clones, some missing. V, J and clone size are those of that table, while D and trimming were read from the DNA. Of more than 150,000 clones listed, around 90% are singletons. Sequencing was done on a sample of peripheral blood. The receptor was isolated from a man between 50 and 59 years old with acute or convalescent COVID-19.

For the CDR3, the DNA is TGTGCCAGCAGTCCCGGGACTACACCCAATGAGCAGTTCTTC. This sequence encodes CASSPGTTPNEQFF. V is TRBV14 and J is TRBJ2-1, with TRBD2 matching over 7 bases. V lost 6 bases and J lost 6; bases outside the gene matches: 8. The CDR3 is 14 amino acids. CDR1 is SGHDN and CDR2 is FVKESK in the germline V gene.